This is a list of T cell receptor beta chains from one sample in a study of T cell responses to AZD1222 COVID-19 vaccine. Clones were sequenced by immunoSEQ multiplex PCR, and TCRdb holds only the in-frame ones, with some missing. The data show 150,000 to 200,000 clones, about nine tenths seen once. The sequences come from peripheral blood, collected 28 days after the second AZD1222 dose. These receptors all come from an adult who received the AZD1222 COVID-19 vaccine. CDR3s include the opening cysteine and the closing phenylalanine or tryptophan. D genes are given only for firm matches.

V gene	D gene	J gene	CDR3 protein	CDR3 DNA
TRBV2	TRBD1	TRBJ2-5	CASSVIGGGETQYF	TGTGCCAGCAGTGTGATAGGGGGCGGAGAGACCCAGTACTTC
TRBV6-2/TRBV6-3	-	TRBJ1-5	CASSPIPGGRNQPQHF	TGTGCCAGCAGTCCAATCCCCGGGGGGCGGAATCAGCCCCAGCATTTT
TRBV6-2/TRBV6-3	TRBD1	TRBJ1-4	CASSYARDRSGSTTNEKLFF	TGTGCCAGCAGTTACGCCAGGGACAGGTCGGGATCAACAACTAATGAAAAACTGTTTTTT
TRBV9	TRBD2	TRBJ2-2	CASSWASGGLYTGELFF	TGTGCCAGCAGTTGGGCTAGCGGGGGGCTATACACCGGGGAGCTGTTTTTT
TRBV7-7	TRBD2	TRBJ2-5	CASSEGGLAGETQYF	TGTGCCAGCAGCGAAGGGGGACTAGCGGGAGAGACCCAGTACTTC
TRBV19	-	TRBJ1-6	CASSGVDSPLHF	TGTGCCAGTAGCGGGGTTGATTCACCCCTCCACTTT
TRBV12-3/TRBV12-4	-	TRBJ2-7	CASSGLRNDEQYF	TGTGCCAGCAGTGGCCTCCGAAACGACGAGCAGTACTTC
TRBV18	-	TRBJ1-2	CASSPLRTDGYTF	TGTGCCAGCTCACCTCTTCGGACAGATGGCTACACCTTC
TRBV2	TRBD2	TRBJ2-1	CASRAAGVYNEQFF	TGTGCCAGCAGGGCCGCGGGAGTCTACAATGAGCAGTTCTTC
TRBV7-9	-	TRBJ2-1	CASSRRDNEQFF	TGTGCCAGCAGCCGAAGGGACAATGAGCAGTTCTTC
TRBV27	-	TRBJ1-1	CASSSPWGRTEAFF	TGTGCCAGCAGTTCCCCTTGGGGACGGACTGAAGCTTTCTTT
TRBV6-1	-	TRBJ1-6	CASSERQRYSPLHF	TGTGCCAGCAGTGAACGGCAGCGCTATTCACCCCTCCACTTT
TRBV10-1	TRBD2	TRBJ2-2	CASGRTSGRGTGELFF	TGCGCCAGCGGTCGGACTAGCGGGAGAGGGACCGGGGAGCTGTTTTTT
TRBV15	-	TRBJ2-7	CATSRTPQEQYF	TGTGCCACCAGCAGGACCCCCCAAGAGCAGTACTTC